This TCR beta chain was sequenced in a study of identical twins. Study-wide results and caveats: With monozygotic twins, out-of-frame TCR alpha sharing exceeded what models estimated.

This clonotype is a singleton in its sample. The antigen remains undetermined. Germline CDR1 reads SGHDT; CDR2 reads YYEEEE. The CDR3 loop spans 14 amino acids. J was trimmed by 1 base and V by 4 bases; bases with no gene match: 4. TCRdb processed the 5' RACE reads anew with MiXCR; each CDR3 protein has one entry. Of 240,000 or so distinct CDR3 sequences detected, 10% to 13% appear once; the ten largest clones hold about a tenth. Sequencing was done on a sample of memory T cells sorted from blood. The J gene is TRBJ2-5, the V gene TRBV5-6; TRBD1 matches 7 bases. The source is a man aged 50 to 60 in good health. The CDR3 loop is CASSLDRLQETQYF. In DNA, the CDR3 is TGTGCCAGCAGCCTGGACAGGCTCCAAGAGACCCAGTACTTC.